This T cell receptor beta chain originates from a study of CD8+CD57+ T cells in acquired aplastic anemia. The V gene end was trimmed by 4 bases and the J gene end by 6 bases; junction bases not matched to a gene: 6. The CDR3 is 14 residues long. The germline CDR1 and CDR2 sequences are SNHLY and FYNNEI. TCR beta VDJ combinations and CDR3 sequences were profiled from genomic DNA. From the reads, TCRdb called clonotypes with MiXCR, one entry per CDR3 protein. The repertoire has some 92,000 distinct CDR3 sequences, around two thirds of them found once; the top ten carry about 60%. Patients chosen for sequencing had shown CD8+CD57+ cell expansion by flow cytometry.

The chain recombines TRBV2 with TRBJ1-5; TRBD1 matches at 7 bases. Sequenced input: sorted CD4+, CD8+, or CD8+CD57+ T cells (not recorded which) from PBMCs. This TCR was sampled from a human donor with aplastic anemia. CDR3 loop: CASSGGGASQPQHF. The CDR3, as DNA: TGTGCCAGCAGTGGAGGGGGCGCGAGTCAGCCCCAGCATTTT.